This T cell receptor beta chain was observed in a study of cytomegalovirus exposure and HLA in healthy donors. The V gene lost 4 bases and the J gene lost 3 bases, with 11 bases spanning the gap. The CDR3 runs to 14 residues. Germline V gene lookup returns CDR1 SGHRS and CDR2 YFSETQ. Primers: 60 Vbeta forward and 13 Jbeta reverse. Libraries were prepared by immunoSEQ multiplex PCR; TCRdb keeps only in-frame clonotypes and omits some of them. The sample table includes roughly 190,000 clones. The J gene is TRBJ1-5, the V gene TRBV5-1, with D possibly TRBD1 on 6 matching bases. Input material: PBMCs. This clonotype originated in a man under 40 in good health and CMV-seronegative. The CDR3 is CASSPDSYNQPQHF. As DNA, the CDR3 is TGCGCCAGCAGCCCGGACAGCTACAATCAGCCCCAGCATTTT.